This T cell receptor beta chain appears in the sequencing data of a study of human T cells and chemical hapten exposure. Study summary: The upper back received 0.01% DPC by patch testing, with results read at 6 days.

TCRdb ran MiXCR on the RACE reads and lists one entry per CDR3 protein. The data show tens of thousands of distinct CDR3 sequences, over 8% seen once. At least ten counts were recorded for this clonotype. Its antigen is still unknown. Time point given: pre-sensitization, week 0. Described treatment: therapeutic diphenylcyclopropenone sensitization with weekly scalp DPC. CDR3 length equals 15 residues. V lost 4 bases to trimming and J lost 2 bases; unmatched junction nucleotides: 9. Germline assignment: CDR1 SQVTM and CDR2 ANQGSEA. General study results and limits: Having alopecia, the donors may differ immunologically from healthy people. No change in TCRs above 1 in 1000 frequency was produced by DPC sensitization. Among expanded TCRs, significantly more large CDR3 similarity clusters formed than among controls.

The V and J genes are TRBV29-1 and TRBJ2-7; 9 positions match TRBD1. This clonotype was sampled from a woman aged 40 to 49 with alopecia areata. Some clones in this sample may be carry-over from other donors' samples. Specimen: whole blood, collected in connection with sensitization to the hapten diphenylcyclopropenone (DPC). CDR3 in amino acids: CSVVEPGQGTYEQYF. CDR3 DNA sequence: TGCAGCGTTGTGGAACCGGGACAGGGCACCTACGAGCAGTACTTC.